The T cell receptor beta chain under discussion was sequenced for a study of CD4 T cells in relation to SARS-CoV-2 and coronaviruses. TCRdb keeps only in-frame clones here, not all; method: immunoSEQ multiplex PCR. The sample yields over 20,000 clones, roughly 82% seen once. Per germline, CDR1 MNHNS and CDR2 SASEGT. Trimming removed 1 base at V and 4 bases at J, with 11 bases between. The CDR3 is 15 residues long. As concerns this clone: The antigen is undetermined.

Unexposed donor CD4+ T cells date from about 2011-2018, before the COVID-19 pandemic. After about 10 days of culture, CD4+ T cells were isolated. Unexposed-donor CD4+ T cells were probed with SARS-CoV-2 S/N and four cold-coronavirus spikes, cells permitting. Cultures held two million PBMCs per well with around 10 IU/ml IL-2. The receptor was derived from a human donor in good health. Sequenced material: CD4+ T cells from PBMCs, cultured in vitro. The chain joins TRBV6-1 to TRBJ1-3; TRBD1 might be the D (5 bases). CDR3 nucleotide sequence: TGTGCCAGCAGTGAAGTCCGTGGGGGAGGAAACACCATATATTTT. Translation gives CASSEVRGGGNTIYF.